The rows below give T cell receptor beta chains drawn from one sample of a study of T cell responses to AZD1222 COVID-19 vaccine. Produced via immunoSEQ multiplex PCR; TCRdb's table is partial and in-frame only. The table records approximately 98,000 clones, around 84% of them present only once. Sample: peripheral blood, taken on day 0 of AZD1222 vaccination. These receptors all stem from an adult in good health. Each CDR3 is given with its conserved first and last residue.

CDR3aa: CASSQEPGALGYTF; len: 14; v_gene: TRBV4-2; j_gene: TRBJ1-2
CDR3aa: CASSLGGPGQPQHF; len: 14; v_gene: TRBV7-6; j_gene: TRBJ1-5
CDR3aa: CASTPRRLSSYEQYF; len: 15; v_gene: TRBV6-6; j_gene: TRBJ2-7
CDR3aa: CASTPTDGEVSGYTF; len: 15; v_gene: TRBV6-5; j_gene: TRBJ1-2
CDR3aa: CASSMGGGSSYNSPLHF; len: 17; v_gene: TRBV3-1/TRBV3-2; j_gene: TRBJ1-6
CDR3aa: CASSLVANTYEQYF; len: 14; v_gene: TRBV7-2; j_gene: TRBJ2-7
CDR3aa: CASSRQGETGELFF; len: 14; v_gene: TRBV6-5; j_gene: TRBJ2-2
CDR3aa: CSTGTGNTEAFF; len: 12; v_gene: TRBV29-1; j_gene: TRBJ1-1
CDR3aa: CATSERRTGGDYEQYF; len: 16; v_gene: TRBV24-1; j_gene: TRBJ2-7
CDR3aa: CASSPVDRDSEAFF; len: 14; v_gene: TRBV6-5; j_gene: TRBJ1-1
CDR3aa: CASGQGPYNEQFF; len: 13; v_gene: TRBV7-7; j_gene: TRBJ2-1
CDR3aa: CASSPGGPPYEQYF; len: 14; v_gene: TRBV28; j_gene: TRBJ2-7
CDR3aa: CASSQSQGTSGGYTF; len: 15; v_gene: TRBV3-1/TRBV3-2; j_gene: TRBJ1-2
CDR3aa: CATQGETTNEKLFF; len: 14; v_gene: TRBV28; j_gene: TRBJ1-4
CDR3aa: CASSQEAQGQYF; len: 12; v_gene: TRBV3-1/TRBV3-2; j_gene: TRBJ2-7
CDR3aa: CASSRTVGYTF; len: 11; v_gene: TRBV6-5; j_gene: TRBJ1-2
CDR3aa: CASGLQGTGTEAFF; len: 14; v_gene: TRBV6-5; j_gene: TRBJ1-1
CDR3aa: CASSQLTGSGNTIYF; len: 15; v_gene: TRBV7-2; j_gene: TRBJ1-3
CDR3aa: CASSLDQGAVSPLHF; len: 15; v_gene: TRBV7-9; j_gene: TRBJ1-6
CDR3aa: CASSFGQGQQFF; len: 12; v_gene: TRBV11-2; j_gene: TRBJ2-1
CDR3aa: CASSQDLGGGLAMKAFF; len: 17; v_gene: TRBV4-3; j_gene: TRBJ1-1
CDR3aa: CASSPGHSGNTIYF; len: 14; v_gene: TRBV3-1/TRBV3-2; j_gene: TRBJ1-3
CDR3aa: CASRGVGTDTQYF; len: 13; v_gene: TRBV2; j_gene: TRBJ2-3
CDR3aa: CASHSVELYGYTF; len: 13; v_gene: TRBV5-5; j_gene: TRBJ1-2
CDR3aa: CASSQDPAGTSGNTIYF; len: 17; v_gene: TRBV4-2; j_gene: TRBJ1-3
CDR3aa: CASTRGVNSPLHF; len: 13; v_gene: TRBV6-5; j_gene: TRBJ1-6
CDR3aa: CASSPGHPNTEAFF; len: 14; v_gene: TRBV5-1; j_gene: TRBJ1-1
CDR3aa: CASRENSLSYNEQFF; len: 15; v_gene: TRBV3-1/TRBV3-2; j_gene: TRBJ2-1
CDR3aa: CASSVGQGTGELFF; len: 14; v_gene: TRBV6-4; j_gene: TRBJ2-2
CDR3aa: CASSSSLGARSPLHF; len: 15; v_gene: TRBV7-2; j_gene: TRBJ1-6
CDR3aa: CASRPGTGNNSPLHF; len: 15; v_gene: TRBV5-4; j_gene: TRBJ1-6
CDR3aa: CTSSQETGGQPQHF; len: 14; v_gene: TRBV1; j_gene: TRBJ1-5
CDR3aa: CASSQGQTGDNQPQHF; len: 16; v_gene: TRBV4-1; j_gene: TRBJ1-5
CDR3aa: CASSQGWQTYEQYF; len: 14; v_gene: TRBV3-1/TRBV3-2; j_gene: TRBJ2-7
CDR3aa: CASSYRKGTEAFF; len: 13; v_gene: TRBV6-5; j_gene: TRBJ1-1
CDR3aa: CASSPTSGGAPGELFF; len: 16; v_gene: TRBV11-2; j_gene: TRBJ2-2
CDR3aa: CSVDGAPGEGAAFF; len: 14; v_gene: TRBV29-1; j_gene: TRBJ1-1
CDR3aa: CASSSYRNKEVTQYF; len: 15; v_gene: TRBV5-4; j_gene: TRBJ2-5
CDR3aa: CASSIAAGARGTDTQYF; len: 17; v_gene: TRBV28; j_gene: TRBJ2-3
CDR3aa: CASSLTGETQYF; len: 12; v_gene: TRBV5-6; j_gene: TRBJ2-5
CDR3aa: CASSQGWGMTNEKLFF; len: 16; v_gene: TRBV4-1; j_gene: TRBJ1-4
CDR3aa: CASSQIGGTIESPLHF; len: 16; v_gene: TRBV4-2; j_gene: TRBJ1-6
CDR3aa: CASSTETANTEAFF; len: 14; v_gene: TRBV5-1; j_gene: TRBJ1-1
CDR3aa: CASSRSEGKDTQYF; len: 14; v_gene: TRBV6-5; j_gene: TRBJ2-3
CDR3aa: CATSRDRTMKGHSTDTQYF; len: 19; v_gene: TRBV15; j_gene: TRBJ2-3
CDR3aa: CASTQGRGAQNEKLFF; len: 16; v_gene: TRBV11-2; j_gene: TRBJ1-4
CDR3aa: CAWRLGLAGTPDTGELFF; len: 18; v_gene: TRBV30; j_gene: TRBJ2-2
CDR3aa: CASSTSGATDTQYF; len: 14; v_gene: TRBV19; j_gene: TRBJ2-3
CDR3aa: CASSRDRTDSPLHF; len: 14; v_gene: TRBV9; j_gene: TRBJ1-6